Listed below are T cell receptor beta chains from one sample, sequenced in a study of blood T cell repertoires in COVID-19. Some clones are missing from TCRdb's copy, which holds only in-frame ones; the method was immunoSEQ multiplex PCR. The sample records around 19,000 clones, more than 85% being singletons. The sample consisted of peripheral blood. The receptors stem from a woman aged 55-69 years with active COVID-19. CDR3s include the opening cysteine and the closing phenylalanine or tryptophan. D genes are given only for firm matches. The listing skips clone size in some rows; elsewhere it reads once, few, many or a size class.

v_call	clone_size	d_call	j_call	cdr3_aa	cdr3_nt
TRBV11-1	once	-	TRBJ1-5	CASSLDGSVNQPQHF	TGTGCCAGCAGCTTAGACGGCAGCGTCAATCAGCCCCAGCATTTT
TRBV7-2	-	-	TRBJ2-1	CASSLGLAREQFF	TGTGCCAGCAGCCTAGGGCTAGCTCGGGAGCAGTTCTTC
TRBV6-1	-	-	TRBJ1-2	CASSEEILSGYTF	TGTGCCAGCAGTGAGGAGATTCTGAGCGGCTACACCTTC
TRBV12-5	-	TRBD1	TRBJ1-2	CASGMTGGHVGYTF	TGTGCTAGTGGGATGACAGGGGGCCATGTTGGCTACACCTTC
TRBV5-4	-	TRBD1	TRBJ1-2	CASSTGGNWGYTF	TGTGCCAGCAGCACAGGGGGGAACTGGGGCTACACCTTC
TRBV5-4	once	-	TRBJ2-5	CASSFGLASQETQYF	TGTGCCAGCAGCTTCGGGCTAGCCAGCCAAGAGACCCAGTACTTC
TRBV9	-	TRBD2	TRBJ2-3	CASSRKSGGAVDTQYF	TGTGCCAGCAGCAGAAAAAGCGGGGGGGCCGTAGATACGCAGTATTTT
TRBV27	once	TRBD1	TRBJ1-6	CASSRGTGGLQPISPLHF	TGTGCCAGCAGTCGGGGGACAGGGGGCCTTCAGCCAATTTCACCCCTCCACTTT
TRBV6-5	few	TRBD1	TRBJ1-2	CASSYGPGQFNYGYTF	TGTGCCAGCAGTTACGGCCCGGGACAGTTTAACTATGGCTACACCTTC
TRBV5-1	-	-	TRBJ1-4	CASSLSGGGEKLFF	TGCGCCAGCAGCCTGTCGGGGGGAGGGGAAAAACTGTTTTTT
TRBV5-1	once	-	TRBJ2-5	CASTARGGQETQYF	TGCGCCAGCACAGCGAGGGGAGGTCAAGAGACCCAGTACTTC
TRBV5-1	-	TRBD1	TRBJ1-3	CASSTGDFGNTIYF	TGCGCCAGCAGCACAGGGGACTTCGGAAACACCATATATTTT
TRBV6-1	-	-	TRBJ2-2	CASSEALRGRLANTGELFF	TGTGCCAGCAGTGAAGCGCTTCGAGGGAGACTCGCGAACACCGGGGAGCTGTTTTTT
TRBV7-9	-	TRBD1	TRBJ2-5	CASRTGKGETQYF	TGTGCCAGCAGGACAGGGAAGGGAGAGACCCAGTACTTC
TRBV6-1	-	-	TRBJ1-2	CASSEDPRGSGYTF	TGTGCCAGCAGTGAAGATCCGCGAGGGTCGGGCTACACCTTC
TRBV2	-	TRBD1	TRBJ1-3	CASSQTGFGNTIYF	TGTGCCAGCAGCCAGACAGGGTTTGGAAACACCATATATTTT
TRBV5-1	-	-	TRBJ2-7	CASSASSYEQYF	TGCGCCAGCAGCGCGAGCTCCTACGAGCAGTACTTC
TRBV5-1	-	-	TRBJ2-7	CASSLDPSGVGSYEQYF	TGCGCCAGCAGCTTGGACCCCTCCGGGGTTGGTTCCTACGAGCAGTACTTC
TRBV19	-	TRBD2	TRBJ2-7	CASKTSGGTYEQYF	TGTGCCAGTAAGACTAGCGGGGGAACCTACGAGCAGTACTTC
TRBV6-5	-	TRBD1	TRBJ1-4	CASSRQGGQKLFF	TGTGCCAGCAGCCGACAGGGAGGACAAAAACTGTTTTTT
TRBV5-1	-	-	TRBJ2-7	CASSSDQGTRQYF	TGCGCCAGCAGCAGCGACCAAGGGACTCGGCAGTACTTC
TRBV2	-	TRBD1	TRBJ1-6	CASSERDRGLFGSPLHF	TGTGCCAGCAGTGAGAGAGACAGGGGGCTCTTTGGTTCACCCCTCCACTTT
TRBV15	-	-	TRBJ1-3	CATSSSGNTIYF	TGTGCCACCAGCAGTTCGGGAAACACCATATATTTT
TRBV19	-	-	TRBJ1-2	CASSMPGQGGGYGYTF	TGTGCCAGTAGTATGCCTGGGCAGGGTGGCGGCTATGGCTACACCTTC
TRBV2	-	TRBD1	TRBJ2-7	CASNRQGFPYEQYF	TGTGCCAGCAACAGACAGGGTTTCCCCTACGAGCAGTACTTC
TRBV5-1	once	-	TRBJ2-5	CASNMAGQETQYF	TGCGCCAGCAACATGGCGGGTCAAGAGACCCAGTACTTC
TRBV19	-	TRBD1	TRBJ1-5	CASTAMKGLGTGDQPQHF	TGTGCCAGTACCGCCATGAAAGGTCTAGGGACAGGGGATCAGCCCCAGCATTTT
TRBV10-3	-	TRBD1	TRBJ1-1	CAISESLSGTGGKDTEAFF	TGTGCCATCAGTGAGTCCTTATCCGGGACAGGAGGAAAGGACACTGAAGCTTTCTTT
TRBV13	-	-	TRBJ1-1	CASSFVSTEAFF	TGTGCCAGCAGCTTTGTTTCGACTGAAGCTTTCTTT
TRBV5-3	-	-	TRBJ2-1	CARSRERAVYNEQFF	TGTGCCAGAAGCCGCGAGAGAGCTGTATACAATGAGCAGTTCTTC
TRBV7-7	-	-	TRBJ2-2	CASSAVGNTGELFF	TGTGCCAGCAGCGCGGTCGGAAACACCGGGGAGCTGTTTTTT
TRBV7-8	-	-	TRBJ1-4	CASSHTAGEKLFF	TGTGCCAGCAGCCATACGGCGGGGGAAAAACTGTTTTTT
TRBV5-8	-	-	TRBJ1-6	CASSQGGRLHSPLHF	TGTGCCAGCAGCCAGGGAGGGCGACTCCATTCACCCCTCCACTTT
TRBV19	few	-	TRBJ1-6	CASNPLGEPLHF	TGTGCCAGTAACCCCCTCGGGGAACCCCTCCACTTT
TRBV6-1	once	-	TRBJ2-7	CASSEARVYEQYF	TGTGCCAGCAGTGAAGCTCGGGTTTACGAGCAGTACTTC
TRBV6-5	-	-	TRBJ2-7	CASSYLQTGAEQYF	TGTGCCAGCAGTTACTTGCAGACAGGAGCCGAGCAGTACTTC
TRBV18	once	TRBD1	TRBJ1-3	CASSETTGSGNTIYF	TGTGCCAGCTCAGAAACGACAGGGTCTGGAAACACCATATATTTT
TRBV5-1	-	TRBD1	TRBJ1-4	CASSLGTGEEKLFF	TGCGCCAGCAGCCTCGGGACAGGGGAAGAAAAACTGTTTTTT
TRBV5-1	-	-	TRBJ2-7	CASSLERSSYEQYF	TGCGCCAGCAGCTTGGAGCGGAGCTCCTACGAGCAGTACTTC
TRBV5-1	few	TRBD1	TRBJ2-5	CASSLWPGQQETQYF	TGCGCCAGCAGCTTGTGGCCGGGACAGCAAGAGACCCAGTACTTC
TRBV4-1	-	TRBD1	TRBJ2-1	CASSIVGQSYNEQFF	TGCGCCAGCAGCATAGTGGGACAGTCCTACAATGAGCAGTTCTTC
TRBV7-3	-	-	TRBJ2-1	CASSLGRDNEQFF	TGTGCCAGCAGCTTAGGGCGAGACAATGAGCAGTTCTTC
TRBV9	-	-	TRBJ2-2	CASSVFLGATGELFF	TGTGCCAGCAGCGTATTTCTGGGGGCAACCGGGGAGCTGTTTTTT
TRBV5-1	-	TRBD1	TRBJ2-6	CASSPAGTGSSGANVLTF	TGCGCCAGCAGCCCCGCCGGGACAGGGAGCTCTGGGGCCAACGTCCTGACTTTC
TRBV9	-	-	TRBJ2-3	CASSVSSGTDTQYF	TGTGCCAGCAGCGTATCTAGTGGGACAGATACGCAGTATTTT
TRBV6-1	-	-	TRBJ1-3	CASSDGGNTIYF	TGTGCCAGCAGTGACGGGGGAAACACCATATATTTT
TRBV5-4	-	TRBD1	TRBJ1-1	CASSLETGTGQAFF	TGTGCCAGCAGCTTGGAGACCGGGACAGGTCAAGCTTTCTTT
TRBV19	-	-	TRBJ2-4	CASSPSGLAANIQYF	TGTGCCAGTAGCCCCTCAGGGTTAGCGGCAAACATTCAGTACTTC
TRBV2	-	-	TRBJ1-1	CASSLQGSNTEAFF	TGTGCCAGCAGTTTACAGGGCTCGAACACTGAAGCTTTCTTT
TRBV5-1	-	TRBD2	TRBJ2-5	CASSAAGTSRETQYF	TGCGCCAGCAGCGCGGCCGGGACTAGCCGAGAGACCCAGTACTTC